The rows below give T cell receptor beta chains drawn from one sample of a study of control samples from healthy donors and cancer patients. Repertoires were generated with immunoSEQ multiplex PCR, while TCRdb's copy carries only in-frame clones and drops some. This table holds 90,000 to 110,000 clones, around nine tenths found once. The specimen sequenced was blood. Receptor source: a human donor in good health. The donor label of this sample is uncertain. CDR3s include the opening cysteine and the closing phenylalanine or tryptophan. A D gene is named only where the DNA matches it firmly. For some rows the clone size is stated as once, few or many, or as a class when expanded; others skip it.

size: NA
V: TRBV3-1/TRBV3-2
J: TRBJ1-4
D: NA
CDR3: CASSEVSATNEKLFF
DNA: TGTGCCAGCAGCGAAGTTAGCGCAACTAATGAAAAACTGTTTTTT

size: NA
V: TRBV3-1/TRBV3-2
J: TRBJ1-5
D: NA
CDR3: CASSQGTRFQPQHF
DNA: TGTGCCAGCAGCCAAGGTACGAGGTTTCAGCCCCAGCATTTT

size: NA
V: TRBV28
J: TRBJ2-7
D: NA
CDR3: CASSSPRRLSSYEQYF
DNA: TGTGCCAGCAGCAGCCCCAGACGGCTAAGCTCCTACGAGCAGTACTTC

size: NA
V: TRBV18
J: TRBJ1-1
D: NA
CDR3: CASSPSAEMNTEAFF
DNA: TGTGCCAGCTCACCATCAGCTGAGATGAACACTGAAGCTTTCTTT

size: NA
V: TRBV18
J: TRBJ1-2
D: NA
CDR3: CASSLQGRDGYTF
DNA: TGTGCCAGCTCACTCCAGGGGAGGGATGGCTACACCTTC

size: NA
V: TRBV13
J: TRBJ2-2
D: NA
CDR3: CASSFDNTGELFF
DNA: TGTGCCAGCAGCTTCGACAACACCGGGGAGCTGTTTTTT

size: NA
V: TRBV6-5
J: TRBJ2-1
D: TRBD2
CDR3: CASGLLTSGGNEQFF
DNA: TGTGCCAGCGGCCTTTTGACTAGCGGTGGAAATGAGCAGTTCTTC

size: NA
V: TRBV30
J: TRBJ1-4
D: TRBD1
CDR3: CAWRTGKGEKLFF
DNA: TGTGCCTGGAGGACAGGGAAAGGGGAAAAACTGTTTTTT

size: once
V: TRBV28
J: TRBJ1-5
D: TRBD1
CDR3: CASSAGTGAFDINQPQHF
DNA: TGTGCCAGCAGTGCCGGGACAGGGGCTTTTGATATCAATCAGCCCCAGCATTTT

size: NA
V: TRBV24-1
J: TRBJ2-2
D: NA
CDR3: CATRDIWGPGAVF
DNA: NA

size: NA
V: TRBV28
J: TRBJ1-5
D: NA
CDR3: CASSLSGSGQPQHF
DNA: TGTGCCAGCAGTTTATCGGGGAGCGGTCAGCCCCAGCATTTT

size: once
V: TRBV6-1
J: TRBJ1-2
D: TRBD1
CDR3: CASSDGGQGNGYTF
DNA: TGTGCCAGCAGTGACGGGGGACAGGGAAACGGCTACACCTTC